This is a list of T cell receptor beta chains from one sample in a study of lymphopenia after photon versus proton radiotherapy. Measured with immunoSEQ multiplex PCR; TCRdb has only the in-frame clones, and not every one. Of tens of thousands of clones in the sample, around 84% are singletons; the top ten hold about 9.4%. The specimen was peripheral blood, collected from a patient treated with proton-based radiotherapy. The receptors were sampled from a woman in her sixties or seventies with pancreatic cancer. Some clones in this sample may be carry-over from other donors' samples. Both conserved end residues are part of each CDR3. D genes are given only for firm matches. Clone size, where shown, is once, few, many, or a class for clones that have expanded.

v_call	d_call	clone_size	j_call	cdr3_nt	cdr3_aa
TRBV4-1	.	.	TRBJ1-4	TGCGCCAGCAGCCAACCCAGCGGGGCAATATATGAAAAACTGTTTTTT	CASSQPSGAIYEKLFF
TRBV11-2	TRBD1	.	TRBJ2-7	TGTGCCAGCAGCTTAGACCGGGACAGGGGCTACGAGCAGTACTTC	CASSLDRDRGYEQYF
TRBV7-3	TRBD2	.	TRBJ2-1	TGTGCCAGCAGCTTAACGCGCCCCCTAGCGGGAGAAAATGAGCAGTTCTTC	CASSLTRPLAGENEQFF
TRBV30	.	.	TRBJ1-3	TGTGCCTGGAGTCGGGGAAACACCATATATTTT	CAWSRGNTIYF
TRBV5-4	.	.	TRBJ2-2	TGTGCCAGCAGCTTGGGCTCCACCGGGGAGCTGTTTTTT	CASSLGSTGELFF
TRBV7-7	TRBD2	.	TRBJ2-2	TGTGCTAGCAGCCGTCTAGCGGGAGAAGGCGGGGAGCTGTTTTTT	CASSRLAGEGGELFF
TRBV4-3	.	.	TRBJ2-2	TGCGCCAGCAGCCAAGATCTTGTCGCCGGGGAGCTGTTTTTT	CASSQDLVAGELFF
TRBV6-5	TRBD2	.	TRBJ2-5	TGTGCCAGCAGGATAGCGGGAGGGCGGCAAGAGACCCAGTACTTC	CASRIAGGRQETQYF
TRBV7-2	.	.	TRBJ1-4	TGTGCCAGCAGCTTACCTGGTGAAAAACTGTTTTTT	CASSLPGEKLFF
TRBV6-1	TRBD1	.	TRBJ2-5	TGTGCCAGCAGTGCCGACAGGGGTTGGGAGACCCAGTACTTC	CASSADRGWETQYF
TRBV2	.	.	TRBJ1-1	TGTGCCAGCAGTGATGTGGGGCTTTCATCTACTGAAGCTTTCTTT	CASSDVGLSSTEAFF
TRBV2	.	.	TRBJ1-1	TGTGCCAGCAGTGTAGCCCTCAACACTGAAGCTTTCTTT	CASSVALNTEAFF
TRBV9	TRBD1	.	TRBJ2-7	TGTGCCAGCAGCGCGGGACAGGGCACCTACGAGCAGTACTTC	CASSAGQGTYEQYF
TRBV7-9	TRBD2	.	TRBJ2-5	TGTGCCAGCAGCTTCGGACTAGCGGACTACAGCGAGACCCAGTACTTC	CASSFGLADYSETQYF
TRBV30	.	.	TRBJ2-1	TGTGCCTGGATCCCGGTTAGCTCCTACAATGAGCAGTTCTTC	CAWIPVSSYNEQFF
TRBV7-2	.	.	TRBJ2-5	TGTGCCAGCAGCTTACAGGGTTTCGAGACCCAGTACTTC	CASSLQGFETQYF
TRBV7-3	.	once	TRBJ1-1	TGCGCCAGCAGCACTCGGACAGAGGGGACTGAAGCTTTCTTT	CASSTRTEGTEAFF
TRBV7-9	.	.	TRBJ2-5	TGTGCCAGCAGCACTAATAGGGAGACCCAGTACTTC	CASSTNRETQYF
TRBV28	.	.	TRBJ2-7	TGTGCCAGTACTCAGGTGAGCCGCCCCTACGAGCAGTACTTC	CASTQVSRPYEQYF
TRBV27	TRBD1	once	TRBJ2-1	TGTGCCAGCAGTCTCGGGGACAGGGAATGGGATGAGCAGTTCTTC	CASSLGDREWDEQFF
TRBV5-4	.	.	TRBJ1-1	TGTGCCAGCAGCTTGCCGGGGATCCTGACGAACACTGAAGCTTTCTTT	CASSLPGILTNTEAFF
TRBV4-1	.	.	TRBJ2-7	TGCGCCAGCAGCCAAGGTCGACAGAATCCCTCCTACGAGCAGTACTTC	CASSQGRQNPSYEQYF
TRBV5-1	.	.	TRBJ2-3	TGCGCCAGCAGCCAGGACGGTGACGTTACAGATACGCAGTATTTT	CASSQDGDVTDTQYF
TRBV30	TRBD1	.	TRBJ2-5	TGTGCCTGGAGTGTACAGGGGGTTATGGAGACCCAGTACTTC	CAWSVQGVMETQYF
TRBV5-1	.	.	TRBJ2-7	TGCGCCAGCAAAGAGCACAACTCCTACGAGCAGTACTTC	CASKEHNSYEQYF
TRBV10-1	TRBD2	.	TRBJ2-1	TGCGCCAGTTCAACTAGCGGGAGTAATGAGCAGTTCTTC	CASSTSGSNEQFF
TRBV13	TRBD1	.	TRBJ2-1	TGTGCCAGCAGCTCAACAGGGGGCAATGAGCAGTTCTTC	CASSSTGGNEQFF
TRBV28	TRBD2	once	TRBJ2-5	TGTGCCAGCAGTTTACTGGTAGCGGGAGCGTCCCAAGAGACCCAGTACTTC	CASSLLVAGASQETQYF
TRBV18	.	.	TRBJ1-2	TGTGCCAGCTCACCACCGTCTAGGAGGGAGTCTGGCTACACCTTC	CASSPPSRRESGYTF
TRBV7-2	.	.	TRBJ2-7	TGTGCCAGCAGCTTAACGGTCGACCACGAGCAGTACTTC	CASSLTVDHEQYF
TRBV4-1	.	.	TRBJ1-6	TGCGCCAGCAGCCGGCCGGAGAGGGGTGGAGGGTCACCCCTCCACTTT	CASSRPERGGGSPLHF
TRBV6-1	.	.	TRBJ1-5	TGTGCCAGCAGTGAACTGGATCAGCCCCAGCATTTT	CASSELDQPQHF
TRBV15	TRBD2	.	TRBJ2-1	TGTGCCACCAGCAGAGACATCGGACTAGCGGGCAATGAGCAGTTCTTC	CATSRDIGLAGNEQFF
TRBV27	TRBD2	.	TRBJ2-1	TGTGCCAGCAGTTTATCGTTACTAGCGGCGTTCTACAATGAGCAGTTCTTC	CASSLSLLAAFYNEQFF
TRBV7-9	TRBD1	.	TRBJ1-5	TGTGCCAGCAGCTTGACAGGGGACAATCAGCCCCAGCATTTT	CASSLTGDNQPQHF
TRBV7-9	.	.	TRBJ1-6	TGTGCCAGCAGCTTTAGCGGGTGGCAGGGGAATTCACCCCTCCACTTT	CASSFSGWQGNSPLHF
TRBV19	TRBD1	few	TRBJ1-2	TGTGCCAGTAGGCCGGGACAGGGGGTGGCCTACACCTTC	CASRPGQGVAYTF
TRBV18	TRBD1	.	TRBJ2-2	TGTGCCAGCTCACGGCAGGGGGCGAACACCGGGGAGCTGTTTTTT	CASSRQGANTGELFF
TRBV6-1	.	.	TRBJ2-3	TGTGCCAGCAGTGGCCCCCCAGGGCCAGATACGCAGTATTTT	CASSGPPGPDTQYF
TRBV7-2	.	.	TRBJ2-3	TGTGCCAGCAGCGAGGAGGTTCGCAGCACAGATACGCAGTATTTT	CASSEEVRSTDTQYF
TRBV7-8	TRBD2	medium-sized	TRBJ2-7	TGTGCCAGCAGCCCTCGCAATAAGGCCGGGACTAGCGGGTTCTACGAGCAGTACTTC	CASSPRNKAGTSGFYEQYF
TRBV10-3	.	.	TRBJ2-5	TGTGCCATCAGTGGGGGCCCCTCGTCGGGAGTAGAGACCCAGTACTTC	CAISGGPSSGVETQYF
TRBV30	TRBD1	.	TRBJ1-6	TGTGCCTGGAGTGTAAATAAATTTTTTGGGACAGGGTCTTCACCCCTCCACTTT	CAWSVNKFFGTGSSPLHF
TRBV2	.	few	TRBJ1-2	TGTGCCAGCAGGGTGGCCGGCTACACCTTC	CASRVAGYTF
TRBV5-4	TRBD1	.	TRBJ1-1	TGTGCCAGCAGCCTGACCGGGACAGGGGAACGGGCCACTGAAGCTTTCTTT	CASSLTGTGERATEAFF
TRBV29-1	TRBD2	.	TRBJ2-3	TGCAGCGTTGGCCCCTCGGGAGGTGGCACAGATACGCAGTATTTT	CSVGPSGGGTDTQYF